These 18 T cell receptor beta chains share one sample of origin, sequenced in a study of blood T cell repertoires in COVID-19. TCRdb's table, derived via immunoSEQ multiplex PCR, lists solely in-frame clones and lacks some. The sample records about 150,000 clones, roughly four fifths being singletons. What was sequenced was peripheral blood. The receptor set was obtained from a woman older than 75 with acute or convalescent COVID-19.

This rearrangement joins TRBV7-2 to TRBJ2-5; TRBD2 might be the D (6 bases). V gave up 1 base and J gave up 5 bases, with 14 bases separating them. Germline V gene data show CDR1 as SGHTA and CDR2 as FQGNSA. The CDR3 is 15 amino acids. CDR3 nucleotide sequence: TGTGCCAGCAGCTTAGAGCGGGCGCACTGGGAGACCCAGTACTTC. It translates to CASSLERAHWETQYF.

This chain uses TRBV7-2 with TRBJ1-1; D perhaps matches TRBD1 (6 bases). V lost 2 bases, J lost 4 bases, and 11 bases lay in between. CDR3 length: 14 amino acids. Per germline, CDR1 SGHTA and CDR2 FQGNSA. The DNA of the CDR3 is TGTGCCAGCAGCTTAACCCGAGGGGGCACTGAAGCTTTCTTT. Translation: CASSLTRGGTEAFF.

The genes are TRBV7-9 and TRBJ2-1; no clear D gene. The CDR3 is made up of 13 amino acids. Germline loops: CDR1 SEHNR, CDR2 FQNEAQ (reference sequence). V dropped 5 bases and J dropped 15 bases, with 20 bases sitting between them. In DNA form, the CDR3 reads TGTGCCAGCAGCGAAAAGGTAGTGGAGTTGCCGTTCTTC. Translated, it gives CASSEKVVELPFF.

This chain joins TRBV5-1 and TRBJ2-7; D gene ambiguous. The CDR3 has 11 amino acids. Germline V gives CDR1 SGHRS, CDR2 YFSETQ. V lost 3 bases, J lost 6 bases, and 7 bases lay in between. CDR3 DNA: TGCGCCAGCAGCTCCTCGGGCGAGCAGTACTTC. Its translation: CASSSSGEQYF. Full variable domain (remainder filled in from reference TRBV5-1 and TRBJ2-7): KAGVTQTPRYLIKTRGQQVTLSCSPISGHRSVSWYQQTPGQGLQFLFEYFSETQRNKGNFPGRFSGRQFSNSRSEMNVSTLELGDSALYLCASSSSGEQYFGPGTRLTVT.

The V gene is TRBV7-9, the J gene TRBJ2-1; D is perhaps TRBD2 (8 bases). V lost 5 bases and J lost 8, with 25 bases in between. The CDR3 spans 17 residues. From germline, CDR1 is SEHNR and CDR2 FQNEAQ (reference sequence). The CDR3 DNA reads TGTGCCAGCAGCACAGGGGCCGGGACTAGGCAACAAGATGAGCAGTTCTTC. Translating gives CASSTGAGTRQQDEQFF.

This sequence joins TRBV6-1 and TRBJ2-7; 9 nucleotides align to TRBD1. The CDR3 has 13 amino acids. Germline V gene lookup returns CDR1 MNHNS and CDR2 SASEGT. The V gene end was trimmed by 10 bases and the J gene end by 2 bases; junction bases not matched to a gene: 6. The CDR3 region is CAIQRTGAYEQYF. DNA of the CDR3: TGTGCCATCCAAAGGACAGGGGCCTACGAGCAGTACTTC.

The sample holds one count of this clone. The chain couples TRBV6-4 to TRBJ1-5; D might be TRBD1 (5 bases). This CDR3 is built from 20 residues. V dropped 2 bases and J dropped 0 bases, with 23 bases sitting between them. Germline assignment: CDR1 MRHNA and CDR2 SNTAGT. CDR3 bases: TGTGCCAGCAGTGACCCGGGGGTTATAGTCAGATTCGATAGCAATCAGCCCCAGCATTTT. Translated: CASSDPGVIVRFDSNQPQHF.

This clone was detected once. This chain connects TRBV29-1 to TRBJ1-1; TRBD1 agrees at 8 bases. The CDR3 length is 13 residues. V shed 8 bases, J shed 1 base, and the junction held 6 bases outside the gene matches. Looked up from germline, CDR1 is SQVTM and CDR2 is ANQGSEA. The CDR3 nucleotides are TGCAGCACTCAGGGGGCGGGGAACACTGAAGCTTTCTTT. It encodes CSTQGAGNTEAFF.

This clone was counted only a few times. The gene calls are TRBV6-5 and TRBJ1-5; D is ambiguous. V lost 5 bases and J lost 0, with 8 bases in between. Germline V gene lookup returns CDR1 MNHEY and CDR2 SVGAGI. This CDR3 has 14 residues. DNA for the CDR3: TGTGCCAGCAGTCCGACTGATAGCAATCAGCCCCAGCATTTT. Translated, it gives CASSPTDSNQPQHF.

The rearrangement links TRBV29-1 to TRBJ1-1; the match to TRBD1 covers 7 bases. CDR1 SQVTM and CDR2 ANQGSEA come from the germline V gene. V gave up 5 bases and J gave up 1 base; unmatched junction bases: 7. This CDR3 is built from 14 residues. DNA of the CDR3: TGCAGCGTTCCCCGCACAGGGGCGAACACTGAAGCTTTCTTT. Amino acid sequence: CSVPRTGANTEAFF. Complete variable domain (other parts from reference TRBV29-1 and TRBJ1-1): SAVISQKPSRDICQRGTSLTIQCQVDSQVTMMFWYRQQPGQSLTLIATANQGSEATYESGFVIDKFPISRPNLTFSTLTVSNMSPEDSSIYLCSVPRTGANTEAFFGQGTRLTVV.

The CDR3 bases are TGTGCCAGCTCCCCCCGGGACAGGGTCACCGGGGAGCTGTTTTTT. It codes for CASSPRDRVTGELFF. This rearrangement joins TRBV2 to TRBJ2-2; 9 nucleotides agree with TRBD1. The CDR3 spans 15 residues. Trimming cost V 8 bases and J 4 bases; bases outside gene matches: 8. Germline V gives CDR1 SNHLY, CDR2 FYNNEI. The complete variable domain, with remaining parts taken from reference TRBV2 and TRBJ2-2, reads EPEVTQTPSHQVTQMGQEVILRCVPISNHLYFYWYRQILGQKVEFLVSFYNNEISEKSEIFDDQFSVERPDGSNFTLKIRSTKLEDSAMYFCASSPRDRVTGELFFGEGSRLTVL.

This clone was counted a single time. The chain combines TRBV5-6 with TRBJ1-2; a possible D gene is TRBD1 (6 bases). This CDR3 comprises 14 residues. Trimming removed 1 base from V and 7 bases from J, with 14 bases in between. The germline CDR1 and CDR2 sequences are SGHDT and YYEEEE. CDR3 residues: CASSLRAGARGYTF. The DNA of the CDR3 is TGTGCCAGCAGCTTGCGGGCAGGGGCACGTGGCTACACCTTC.

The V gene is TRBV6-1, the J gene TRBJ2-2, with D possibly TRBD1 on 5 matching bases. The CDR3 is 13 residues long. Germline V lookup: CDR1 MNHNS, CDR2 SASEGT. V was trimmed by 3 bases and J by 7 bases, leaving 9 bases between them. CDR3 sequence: CASSDRAGGELFF. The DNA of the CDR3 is TGTGCCAGCAGTGACAGGGCTGGCGGGGAGCTGTTTTTT.

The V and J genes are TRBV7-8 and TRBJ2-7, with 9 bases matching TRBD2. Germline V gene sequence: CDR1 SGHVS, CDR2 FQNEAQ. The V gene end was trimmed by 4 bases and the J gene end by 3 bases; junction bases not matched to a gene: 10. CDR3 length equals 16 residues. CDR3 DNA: TGTGCCAGCAGCTCACCGACTAGCGGACCCTTCTACGAGCAGTACTTC. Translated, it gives CASSSPTSGPFYEQYF.

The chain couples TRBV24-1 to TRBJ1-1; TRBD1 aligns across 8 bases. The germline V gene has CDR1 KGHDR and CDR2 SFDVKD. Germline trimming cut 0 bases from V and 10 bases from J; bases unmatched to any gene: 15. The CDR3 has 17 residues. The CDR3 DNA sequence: TGTGCCACCAGTGATTTGCAAGGGCCCCGACAGGGGATGGGAGCTTTCTTT. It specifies CATSDLQGPRQGMGAFF.

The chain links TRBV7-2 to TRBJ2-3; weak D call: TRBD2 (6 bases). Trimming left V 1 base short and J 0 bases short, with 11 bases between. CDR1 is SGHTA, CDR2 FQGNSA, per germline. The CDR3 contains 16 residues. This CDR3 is CASSLVAAPSTDTQYF. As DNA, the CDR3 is TGTGCCAGCAGCTTAGTAGCGGCACCTAGCACAGATACGCAGTATTTT.

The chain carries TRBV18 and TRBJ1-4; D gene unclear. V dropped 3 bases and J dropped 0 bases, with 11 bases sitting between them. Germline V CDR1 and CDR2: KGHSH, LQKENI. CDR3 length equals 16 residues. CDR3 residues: CASSPNVQTTNEKLFF. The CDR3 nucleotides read TGTGCCAGCTCACCGAATGTCCAGACAACTAATGAAAAACTGTTTTTT.

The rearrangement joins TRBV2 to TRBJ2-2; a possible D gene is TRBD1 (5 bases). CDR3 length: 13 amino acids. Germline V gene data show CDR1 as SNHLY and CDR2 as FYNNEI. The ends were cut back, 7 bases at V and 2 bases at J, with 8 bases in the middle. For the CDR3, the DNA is TGTGCCAGCAAGACAGAAAACACCGGGGAGCTGTTTTTT. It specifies CASKTENTGELFF.